This TCR beta chain derives from a study of T cell changes during pregnancy in multiple sclerosis. The length of the CDR3 is 14 residues. V was clipped by 3 bases and J by 7 bases; unmatched bases: 5. CDR1 SGHRS and CDR2 YFSETQ come from the germline V gene. Here immunoSEQ multiplex PCR was the method, and the copy in TCRdb shows in-frame clones only, minus some. The sample records about 53,000 clones, around 89% being singletons. This rearrangement joins TRBV5-1 to TRBJ1-1; 11 bases agree with TRBD1. The sample was peripheral blood, taken after pregnancy. This TCR came from a female donor in good health, enrolled as a control in a pregnancy study. This chain's CDR3 is CASSSDRGRNEAFF. The CDR3 nucleotides read TGCGCCAGCAGCTCGGACAGGGGGCGGAATGAAGCTTTCTTT.